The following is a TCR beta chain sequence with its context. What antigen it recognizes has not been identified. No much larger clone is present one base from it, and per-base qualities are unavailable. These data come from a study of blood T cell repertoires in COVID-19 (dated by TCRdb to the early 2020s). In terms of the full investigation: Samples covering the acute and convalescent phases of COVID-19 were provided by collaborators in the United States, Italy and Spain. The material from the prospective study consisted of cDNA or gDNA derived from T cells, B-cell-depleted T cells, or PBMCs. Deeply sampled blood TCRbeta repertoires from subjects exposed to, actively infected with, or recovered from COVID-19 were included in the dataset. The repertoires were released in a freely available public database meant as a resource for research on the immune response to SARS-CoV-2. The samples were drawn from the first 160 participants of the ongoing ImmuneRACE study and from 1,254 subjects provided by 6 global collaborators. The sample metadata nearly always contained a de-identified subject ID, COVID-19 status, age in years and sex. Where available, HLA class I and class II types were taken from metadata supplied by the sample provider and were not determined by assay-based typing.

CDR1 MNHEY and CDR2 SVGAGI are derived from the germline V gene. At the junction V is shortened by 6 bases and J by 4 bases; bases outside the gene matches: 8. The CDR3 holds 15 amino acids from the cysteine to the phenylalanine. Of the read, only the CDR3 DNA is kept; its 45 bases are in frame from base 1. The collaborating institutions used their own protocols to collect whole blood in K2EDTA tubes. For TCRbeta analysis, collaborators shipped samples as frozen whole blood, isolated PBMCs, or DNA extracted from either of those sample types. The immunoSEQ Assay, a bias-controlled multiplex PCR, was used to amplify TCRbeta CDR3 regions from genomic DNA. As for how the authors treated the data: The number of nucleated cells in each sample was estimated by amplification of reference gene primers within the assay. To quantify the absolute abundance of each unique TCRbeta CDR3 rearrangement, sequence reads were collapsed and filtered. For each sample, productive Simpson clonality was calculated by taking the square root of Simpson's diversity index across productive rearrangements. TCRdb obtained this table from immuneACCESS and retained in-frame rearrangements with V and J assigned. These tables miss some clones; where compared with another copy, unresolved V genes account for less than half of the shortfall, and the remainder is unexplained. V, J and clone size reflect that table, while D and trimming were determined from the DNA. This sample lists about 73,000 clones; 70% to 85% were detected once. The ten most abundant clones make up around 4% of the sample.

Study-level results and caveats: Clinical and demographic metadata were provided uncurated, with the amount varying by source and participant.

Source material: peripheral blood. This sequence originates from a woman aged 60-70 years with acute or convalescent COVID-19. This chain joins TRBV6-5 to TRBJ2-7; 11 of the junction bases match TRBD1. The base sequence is TGTGCCAGCAGCCCCCCCGGGACAGGGGGGTACGAGCAGTACTTC. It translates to CASSPPGTGGYEQYF.